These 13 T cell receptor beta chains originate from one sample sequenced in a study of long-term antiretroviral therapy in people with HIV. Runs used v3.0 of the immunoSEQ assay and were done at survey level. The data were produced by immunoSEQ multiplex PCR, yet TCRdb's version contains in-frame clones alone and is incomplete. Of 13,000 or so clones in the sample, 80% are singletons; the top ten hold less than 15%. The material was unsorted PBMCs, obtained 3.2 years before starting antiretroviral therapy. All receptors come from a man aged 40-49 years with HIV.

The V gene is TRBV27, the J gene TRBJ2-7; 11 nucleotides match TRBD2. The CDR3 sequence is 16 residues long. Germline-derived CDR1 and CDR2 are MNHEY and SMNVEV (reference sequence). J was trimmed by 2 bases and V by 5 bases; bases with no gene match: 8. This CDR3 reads CASSISGTSGTYEQYF. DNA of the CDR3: TGTGCCAGCAGTATCTCCGGGACTAGCGGCACCTACGAGCAGTACTTC.

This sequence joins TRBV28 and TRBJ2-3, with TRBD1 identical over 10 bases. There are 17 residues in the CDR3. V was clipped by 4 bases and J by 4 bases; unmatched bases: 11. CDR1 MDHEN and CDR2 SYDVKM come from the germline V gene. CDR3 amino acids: CASSSLGTGEEADTQYF. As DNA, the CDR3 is TGTGCCAGCAGTTCTCTCGGGACAGGGGAGGAGGCAGATACGCAGTATTTT.

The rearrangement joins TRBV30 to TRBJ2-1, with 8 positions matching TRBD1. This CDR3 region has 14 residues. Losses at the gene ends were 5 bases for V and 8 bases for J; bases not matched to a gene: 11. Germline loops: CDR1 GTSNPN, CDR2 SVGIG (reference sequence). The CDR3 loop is CAWDPDRGSHEQFF. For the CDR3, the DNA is TGTGCCTGGGACCCCGACAGGGGATCACATGAGCAGTTCTTC.

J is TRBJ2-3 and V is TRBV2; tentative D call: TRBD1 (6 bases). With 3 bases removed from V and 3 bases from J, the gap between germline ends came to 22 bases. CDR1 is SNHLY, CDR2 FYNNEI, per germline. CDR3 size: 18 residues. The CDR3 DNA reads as TGTGCCAGCAGTGACTCCCTAAGGGGGTTAAGGAAAACAGATACGCAGTATTTT. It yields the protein CASSDSLRGLRKTDTQYF.

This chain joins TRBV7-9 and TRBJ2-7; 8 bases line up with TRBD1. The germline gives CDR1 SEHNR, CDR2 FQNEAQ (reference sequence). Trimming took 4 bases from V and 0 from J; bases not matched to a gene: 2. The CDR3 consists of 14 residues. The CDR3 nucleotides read TGTGCCAGCAGCTCGGACAGGGACTCCTACGAGCAGTACTTC. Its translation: CASSSDRDSYEQYF.

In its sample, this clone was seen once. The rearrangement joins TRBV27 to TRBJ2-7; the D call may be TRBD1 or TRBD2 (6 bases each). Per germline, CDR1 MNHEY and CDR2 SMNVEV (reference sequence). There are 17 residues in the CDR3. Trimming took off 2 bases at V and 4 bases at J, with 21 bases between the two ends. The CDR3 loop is CASSLRDGGRGPYEQYF. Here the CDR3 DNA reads TGTGCCAGCAGTTTAAGAGACGGGGGCAGGGGTCCATACGAGCAGTACTTC.

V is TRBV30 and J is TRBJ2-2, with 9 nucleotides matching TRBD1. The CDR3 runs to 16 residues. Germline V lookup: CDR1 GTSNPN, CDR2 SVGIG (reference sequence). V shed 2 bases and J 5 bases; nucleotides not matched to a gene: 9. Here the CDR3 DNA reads TGTGCCTGGAGTATGACCGGGACAGGGATTACCGGGGAGCTGTTTTTT. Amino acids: CAWSMTGTGITGELFF.

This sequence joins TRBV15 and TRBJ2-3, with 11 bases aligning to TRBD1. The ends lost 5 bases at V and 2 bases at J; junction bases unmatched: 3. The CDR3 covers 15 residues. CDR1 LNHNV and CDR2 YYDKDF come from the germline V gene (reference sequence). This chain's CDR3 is CATSGGQGATDTQYF. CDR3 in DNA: TGTGCCACCAGCGGAGGACAGGGGGCCACAGATACGCAGTATTTT.

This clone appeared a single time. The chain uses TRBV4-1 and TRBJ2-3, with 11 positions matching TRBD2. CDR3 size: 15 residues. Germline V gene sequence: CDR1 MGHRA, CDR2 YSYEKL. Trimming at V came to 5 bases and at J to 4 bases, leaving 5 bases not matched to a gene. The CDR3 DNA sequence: TGCGCCAGCAGCTATAGCGGGGGGGCAGCAGATACGCAGTATTTT. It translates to CASSYSGGAADTQYF.

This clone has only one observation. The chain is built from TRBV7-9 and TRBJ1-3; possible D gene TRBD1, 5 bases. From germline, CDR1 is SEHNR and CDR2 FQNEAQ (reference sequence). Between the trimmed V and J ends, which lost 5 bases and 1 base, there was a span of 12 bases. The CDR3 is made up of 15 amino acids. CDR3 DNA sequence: TGTGCCAGCAGCCCGCCAGGGACGTCTGGAAACACCATATATTTT. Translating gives CASSPPGTSGNTIYF.

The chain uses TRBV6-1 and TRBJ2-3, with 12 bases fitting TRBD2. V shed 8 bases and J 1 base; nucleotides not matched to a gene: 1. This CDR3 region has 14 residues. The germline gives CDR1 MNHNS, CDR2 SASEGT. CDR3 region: CASWTSGGTDTQYF. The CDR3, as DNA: TGTGCCAGCTGGACTAGCGGGGGCACAGATACGCAGTATTTT.

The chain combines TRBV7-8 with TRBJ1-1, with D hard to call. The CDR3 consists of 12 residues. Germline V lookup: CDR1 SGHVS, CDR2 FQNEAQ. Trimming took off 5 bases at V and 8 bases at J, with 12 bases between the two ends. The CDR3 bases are TGTGCCAGCAGCCCTCGGTTGGGGGAAGCTTTCTTT. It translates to CASSPRLGEAFF. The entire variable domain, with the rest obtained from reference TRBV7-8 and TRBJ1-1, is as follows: GAGVSQSPRYKVAKRGQDVALRCDPISGHVSLFWYQQALGQGPEFLTYFQNEAQLDKSGLPSDRFFAERPEGSVSTLKIQRTQQEDSAVYLCASSPRLGEAFFGQGTRLTVV.

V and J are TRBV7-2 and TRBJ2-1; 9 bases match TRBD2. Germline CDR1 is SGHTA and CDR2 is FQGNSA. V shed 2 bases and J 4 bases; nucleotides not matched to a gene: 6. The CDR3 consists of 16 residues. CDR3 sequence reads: CASSLFQAGGYNEQFF. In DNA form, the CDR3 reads TGTGCCAGCAGCTTATTTCAAGCGGGGGGATACAATGAGCAGTTCTTC.